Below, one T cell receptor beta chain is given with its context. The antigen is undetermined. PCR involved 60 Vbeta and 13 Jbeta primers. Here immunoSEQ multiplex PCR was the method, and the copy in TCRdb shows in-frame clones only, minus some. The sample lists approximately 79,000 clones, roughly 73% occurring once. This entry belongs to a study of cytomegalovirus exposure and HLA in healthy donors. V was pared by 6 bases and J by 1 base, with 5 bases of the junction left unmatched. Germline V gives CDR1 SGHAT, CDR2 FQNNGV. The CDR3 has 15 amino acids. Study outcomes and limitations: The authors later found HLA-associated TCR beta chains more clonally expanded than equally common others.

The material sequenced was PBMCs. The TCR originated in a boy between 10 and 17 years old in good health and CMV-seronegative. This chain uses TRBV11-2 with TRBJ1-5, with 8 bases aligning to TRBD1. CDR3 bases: TGTGCCAGCAGAAGGCAGGGGGCGAGCAATCAGCCCCAGCATTTT. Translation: CASRRQGASNQPQHF.